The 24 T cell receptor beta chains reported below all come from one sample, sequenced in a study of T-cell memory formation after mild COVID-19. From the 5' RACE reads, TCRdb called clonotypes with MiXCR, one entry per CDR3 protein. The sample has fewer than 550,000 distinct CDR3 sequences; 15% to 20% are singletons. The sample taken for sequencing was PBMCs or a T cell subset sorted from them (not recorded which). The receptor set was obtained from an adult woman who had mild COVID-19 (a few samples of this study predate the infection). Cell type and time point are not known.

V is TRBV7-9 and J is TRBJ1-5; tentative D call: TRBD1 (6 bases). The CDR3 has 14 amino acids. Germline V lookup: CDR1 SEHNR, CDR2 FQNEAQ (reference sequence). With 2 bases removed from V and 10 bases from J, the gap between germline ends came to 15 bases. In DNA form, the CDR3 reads TGTGCCAGCAGCTTAAGGGAGGAGGACAGTCCCCAGCATTTT. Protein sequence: CASSLREEDSPQHF.

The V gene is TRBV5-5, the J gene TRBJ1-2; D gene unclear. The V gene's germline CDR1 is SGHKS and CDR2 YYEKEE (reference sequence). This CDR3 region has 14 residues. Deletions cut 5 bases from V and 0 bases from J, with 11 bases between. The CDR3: CASRAWSSNYGYTF. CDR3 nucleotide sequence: TGTGCCAGCAGGGCTTGGTCCTCTAACTATGGCTACACCTTC.

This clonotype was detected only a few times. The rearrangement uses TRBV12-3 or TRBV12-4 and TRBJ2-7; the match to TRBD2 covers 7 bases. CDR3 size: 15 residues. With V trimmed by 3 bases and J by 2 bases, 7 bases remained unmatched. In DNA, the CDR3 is TGTGCCAGCAGTTTCGCGGGGGACCCAGCCTACGAGCAGTACTTC. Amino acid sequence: CASSFAGDPAYEQYF.

The CDR3 region is CASSLGDKISYEQYF. CDR3 sequence (DNA): TGTGCCAGCAGTTTAGGGGACAAAATTTCCTACGAGCAGTACTTC. The rearrangement joins TRBV12-3 or TRBV12-4 to TRBJ2-7; perhaps TRBD1 as D (6 bases). Between the trimmed V and J ends, which lost 1 base and 1 base, there was a span of 11 bases. CDR3 length: 15 residues.

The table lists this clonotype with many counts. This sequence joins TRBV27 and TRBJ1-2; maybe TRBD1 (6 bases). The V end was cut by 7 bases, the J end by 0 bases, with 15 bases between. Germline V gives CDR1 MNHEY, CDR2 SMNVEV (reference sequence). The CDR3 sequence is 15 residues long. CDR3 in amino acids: CASTGGPFSNYGYTF. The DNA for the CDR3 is TGTGCCAGCACTGGGGGGCCATTTTCTAACTATGGCTACACCTTC.

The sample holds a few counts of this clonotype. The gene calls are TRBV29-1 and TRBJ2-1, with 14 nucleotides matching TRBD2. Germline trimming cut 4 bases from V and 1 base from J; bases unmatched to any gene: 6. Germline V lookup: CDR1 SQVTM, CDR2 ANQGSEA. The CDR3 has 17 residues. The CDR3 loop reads CSVGGLAGEWSYNEQFF. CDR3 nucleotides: TGCAGCGTTGGGGGACTAGCGGGAGAATGGTCCTACAATGAGCAGTTCTTC.

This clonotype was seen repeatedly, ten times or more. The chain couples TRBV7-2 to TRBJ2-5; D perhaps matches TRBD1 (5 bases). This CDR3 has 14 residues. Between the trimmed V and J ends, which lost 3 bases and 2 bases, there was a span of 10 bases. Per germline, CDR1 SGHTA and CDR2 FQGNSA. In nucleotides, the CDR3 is TGTGCCAGCAGCTTGAATGCAGGGCAAGAGACCCAGTACTTC. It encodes CASSLNAGQETQYF.

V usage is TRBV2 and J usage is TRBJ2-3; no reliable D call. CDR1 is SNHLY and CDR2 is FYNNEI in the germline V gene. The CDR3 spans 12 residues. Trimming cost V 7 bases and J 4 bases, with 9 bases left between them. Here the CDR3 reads CASKVGSDTQYF. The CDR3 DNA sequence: TGTGCCAGCAAGGTTGGGTCAGATACGCAGTATTTT.

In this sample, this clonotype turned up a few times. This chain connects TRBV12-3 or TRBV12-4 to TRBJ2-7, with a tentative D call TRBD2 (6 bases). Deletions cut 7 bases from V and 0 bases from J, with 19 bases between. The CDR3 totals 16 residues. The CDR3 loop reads CASTKYGGASSYEQYF. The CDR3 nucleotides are TGTGCCAGCACTAAATATGGAGGGGCCAGCTCCTACGAGCAGTACTTC.

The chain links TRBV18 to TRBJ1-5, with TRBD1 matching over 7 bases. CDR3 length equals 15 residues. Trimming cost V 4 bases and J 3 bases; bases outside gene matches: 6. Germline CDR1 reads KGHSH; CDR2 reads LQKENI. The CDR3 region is CASSLETGYNQPQHF. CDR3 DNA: TGTGCCAGCTCACTAGAGACAGGGTACAATCAGCCCCAGCATTTT. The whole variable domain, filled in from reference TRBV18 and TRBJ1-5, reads NAGVMQNPRHLVRRRGQEARLRCSPMKGHSHVYWYRQLPEEGLKFMVYLQKENIIDESGMPKERFSAEFPKEGPSILRIQQVVRGDSAAYFCASSLETGYNQPQHFGDGTRLSIL.

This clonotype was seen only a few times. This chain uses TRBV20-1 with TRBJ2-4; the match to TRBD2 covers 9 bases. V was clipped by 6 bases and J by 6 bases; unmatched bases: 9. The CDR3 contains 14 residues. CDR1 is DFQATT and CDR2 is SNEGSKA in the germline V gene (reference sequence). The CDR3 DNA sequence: TGCAGTGCCCGAGCGGGGGGCTGGGGAAACATTCAGTACTTC. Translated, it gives CSARAGGWGNIQYF.

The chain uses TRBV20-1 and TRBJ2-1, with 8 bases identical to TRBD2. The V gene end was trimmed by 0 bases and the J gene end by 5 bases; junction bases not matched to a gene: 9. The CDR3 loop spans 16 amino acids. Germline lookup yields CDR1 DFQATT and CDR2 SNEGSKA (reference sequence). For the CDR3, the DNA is TGCAGTGCTAGAGATTGGAGCGGGGGCCCTCACAATGAGCAGTTCTTC. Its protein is CSARDWSGGPHNEQFF.

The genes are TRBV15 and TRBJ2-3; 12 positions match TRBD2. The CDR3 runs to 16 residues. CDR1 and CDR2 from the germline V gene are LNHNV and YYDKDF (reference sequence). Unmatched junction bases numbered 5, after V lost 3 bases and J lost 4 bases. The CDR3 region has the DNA TGTGCCACCAGCAGTTCTAGCGGGGGGGTCTCAGATACGCAGTATTTT. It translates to CATSSSSGGVSDTQYF.

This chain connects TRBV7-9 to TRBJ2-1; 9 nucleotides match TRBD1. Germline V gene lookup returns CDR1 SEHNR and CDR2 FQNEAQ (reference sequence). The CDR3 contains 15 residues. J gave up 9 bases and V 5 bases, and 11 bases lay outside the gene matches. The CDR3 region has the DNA TGTGCCAGCAGCCCCACCGGGACAGGGACTGTTGAGCAGTTCTTC. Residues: CASSPTGTGTVEQFF. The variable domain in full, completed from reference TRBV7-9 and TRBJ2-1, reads DTGVSQNPRHKITKRGQNVTFRCDPISEHNRLYWYRQTLGQGPEFLTYFQNEAQLEKSRLLSDRFSAERPKGSFSTLEIQRTEQGDSAMYLCASSPTGTGTVEQFFGPGTRLTVL.

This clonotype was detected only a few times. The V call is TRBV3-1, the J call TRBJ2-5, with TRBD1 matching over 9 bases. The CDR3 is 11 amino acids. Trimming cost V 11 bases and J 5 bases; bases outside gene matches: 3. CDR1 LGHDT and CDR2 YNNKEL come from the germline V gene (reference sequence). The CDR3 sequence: CAATGGETQYF. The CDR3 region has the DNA TGTGCCGCTACAGGGGGCGAGACCCAGTACTTC.

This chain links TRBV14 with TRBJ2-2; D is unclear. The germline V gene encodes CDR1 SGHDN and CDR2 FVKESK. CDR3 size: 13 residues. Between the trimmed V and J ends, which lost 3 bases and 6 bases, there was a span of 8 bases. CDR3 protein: CASSHWQSGELFF. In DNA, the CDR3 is TGTGCCAGCAGCCACTGGCAGTCCGGGGAGCTGTTTTTT.

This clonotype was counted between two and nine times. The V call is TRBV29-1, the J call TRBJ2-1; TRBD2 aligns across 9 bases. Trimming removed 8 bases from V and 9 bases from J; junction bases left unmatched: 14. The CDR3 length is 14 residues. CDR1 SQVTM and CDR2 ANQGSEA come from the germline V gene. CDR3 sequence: CSIGGSTSGGEQFF. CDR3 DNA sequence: TGCAGCATCGGCGGGTCGACTAGCGGTGGTGAGCAGTTCTTC.

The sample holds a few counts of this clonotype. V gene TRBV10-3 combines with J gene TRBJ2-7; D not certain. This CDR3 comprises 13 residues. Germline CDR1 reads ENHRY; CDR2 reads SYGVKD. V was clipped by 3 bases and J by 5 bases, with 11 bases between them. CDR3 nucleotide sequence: TGTGCCATCAGTGATTCTGAGAGGAACGAGCAGTACTTC. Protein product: CAISDSERNEQYF.

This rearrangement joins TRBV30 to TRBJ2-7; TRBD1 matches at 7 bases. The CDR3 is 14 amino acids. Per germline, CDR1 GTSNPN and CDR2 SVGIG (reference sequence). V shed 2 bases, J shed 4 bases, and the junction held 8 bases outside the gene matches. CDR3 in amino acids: CAWSMGTGDYEQYF. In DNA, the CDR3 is TGTGCCTGGAGTATGGGCACAGGGGATTACGAGCAGTACTTC.

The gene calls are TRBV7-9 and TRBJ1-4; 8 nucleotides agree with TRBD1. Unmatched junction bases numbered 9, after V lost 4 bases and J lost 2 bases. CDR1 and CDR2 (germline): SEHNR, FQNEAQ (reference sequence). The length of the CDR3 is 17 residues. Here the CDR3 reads CASSSPDRDATNEKLFF. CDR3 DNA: TGTGCCAGCAGCTCCCCGGACAGGGATGCGACTAATGAAAAACTGTTTTTT.

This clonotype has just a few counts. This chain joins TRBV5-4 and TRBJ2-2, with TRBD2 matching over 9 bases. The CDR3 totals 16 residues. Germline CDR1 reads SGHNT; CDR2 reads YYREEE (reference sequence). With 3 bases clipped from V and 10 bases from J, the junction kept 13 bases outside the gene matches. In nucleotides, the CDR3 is TGTGCCAGCAGCTATCCGGGACTAGCCGCCTCCGAGGAGCTGTTTTTT. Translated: CASSYPGLAASEELFF.

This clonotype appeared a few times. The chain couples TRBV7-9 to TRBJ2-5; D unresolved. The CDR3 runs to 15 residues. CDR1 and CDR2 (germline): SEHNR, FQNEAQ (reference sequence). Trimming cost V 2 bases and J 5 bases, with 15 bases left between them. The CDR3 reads CASSLWDLGFETQYF. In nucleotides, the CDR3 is TGTGCCAGCAGCTTATGGGATCTGGGCTTTGAGACCCAGTACTTC. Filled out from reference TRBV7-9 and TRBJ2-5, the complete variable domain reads DTGVSQNPRHKITKRGQNVTFRCDPISEHNRLYWYRQTLGQGPEFLTYFQNEAQLEKSRLLSDRFSAERPKGSFSTLEIQRTEQGDSAMYLCASSLWDLGFETQYFGPGTRLLVL.

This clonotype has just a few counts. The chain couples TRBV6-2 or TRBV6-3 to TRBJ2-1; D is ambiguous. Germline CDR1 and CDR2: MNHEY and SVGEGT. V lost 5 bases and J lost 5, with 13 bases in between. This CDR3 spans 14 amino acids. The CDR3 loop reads CASSAPTPNNEQFF. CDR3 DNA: TGTGCCAGCAGTGCACCCACCCCCAACAATGAGCAGTTCTTC.

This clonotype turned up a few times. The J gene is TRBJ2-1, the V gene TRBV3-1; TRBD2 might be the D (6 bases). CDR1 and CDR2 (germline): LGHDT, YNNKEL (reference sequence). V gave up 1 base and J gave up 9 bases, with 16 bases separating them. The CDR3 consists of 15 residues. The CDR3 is CASSQALGLNGEQFF. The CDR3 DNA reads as TGTGCCAGCAGCCAAGCCTTAGGACTAAATGGTGAGCAGTTCTTC.